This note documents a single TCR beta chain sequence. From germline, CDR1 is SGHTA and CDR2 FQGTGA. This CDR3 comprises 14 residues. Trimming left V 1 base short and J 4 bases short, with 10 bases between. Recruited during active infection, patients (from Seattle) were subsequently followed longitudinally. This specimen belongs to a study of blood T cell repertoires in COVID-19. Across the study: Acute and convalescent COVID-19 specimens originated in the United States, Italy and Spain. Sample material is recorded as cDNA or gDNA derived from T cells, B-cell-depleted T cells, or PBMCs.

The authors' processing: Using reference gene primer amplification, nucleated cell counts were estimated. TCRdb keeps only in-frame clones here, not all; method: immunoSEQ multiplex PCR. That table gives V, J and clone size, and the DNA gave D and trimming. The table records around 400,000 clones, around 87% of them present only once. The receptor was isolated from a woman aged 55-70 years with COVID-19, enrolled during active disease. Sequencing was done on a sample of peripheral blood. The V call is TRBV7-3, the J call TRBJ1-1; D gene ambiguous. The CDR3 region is CASSLRGGITEAFF. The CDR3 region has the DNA TGTGCCAGCAGCTTAAGGGGAGGGATCACTGAAGCTTTCTTT.